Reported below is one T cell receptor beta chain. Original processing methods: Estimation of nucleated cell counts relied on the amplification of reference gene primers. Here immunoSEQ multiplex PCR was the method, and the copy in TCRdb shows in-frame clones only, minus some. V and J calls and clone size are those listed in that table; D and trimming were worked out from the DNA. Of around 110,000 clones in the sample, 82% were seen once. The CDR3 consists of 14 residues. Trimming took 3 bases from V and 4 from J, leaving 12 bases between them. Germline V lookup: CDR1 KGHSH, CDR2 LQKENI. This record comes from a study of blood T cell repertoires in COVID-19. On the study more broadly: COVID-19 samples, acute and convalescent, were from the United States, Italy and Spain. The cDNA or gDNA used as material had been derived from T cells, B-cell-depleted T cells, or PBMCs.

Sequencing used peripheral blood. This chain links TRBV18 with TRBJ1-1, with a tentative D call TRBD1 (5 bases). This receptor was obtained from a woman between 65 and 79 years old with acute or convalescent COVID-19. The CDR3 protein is CASSPGRGPTEAFF. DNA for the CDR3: TGTGCCAGCTCACCGGGGAGGGGTCCCACTGAAGCTTTCTTT.